The entry that follows covers one T cell receptor beta chain sequence. CDR1 is GTSNPN, CDR2 SVGIG, per germline (reference sequence). V lost 0 bases to trimming and J lost 7 bases, with 12 bases between them. This CDR3 has 13 residues. Data came from immunoSEQ multiplex PCR; TCRdb stores just in-frame clones and leaves some out. Of 66,000 or so clones listed, about 97% were seen once; the top ten hold about 1.6%. The sample originates from a study of cytomegalovirus exposure and HLA in healthy donors. V and J are TRBV30 and TRBJ1-2, with D unclear. Sequencing used PBMCs. The sequence came from a woman aged 18-29 years in good health and CMV-seropositive. The CDR3 sequence is CAWSVLVAGGYTF. CDR3 sequence (DNA): TGTGCCTGGAGTGTACTCGTAGCTGGTGGCTACACCTTC. The full variable domain, completed using reference TRBV30 and TRBJ1-2, is SQTIHQWPATLVQPVGSPLSLECTVEGTSNPNLYWYRQAAGRGLQLLFYSVGIGQISSEVPQNLSASRPQDRQFILSSKKLLLSDSGFYLCAWSVLVAGGYTFGSGTRLTVV.